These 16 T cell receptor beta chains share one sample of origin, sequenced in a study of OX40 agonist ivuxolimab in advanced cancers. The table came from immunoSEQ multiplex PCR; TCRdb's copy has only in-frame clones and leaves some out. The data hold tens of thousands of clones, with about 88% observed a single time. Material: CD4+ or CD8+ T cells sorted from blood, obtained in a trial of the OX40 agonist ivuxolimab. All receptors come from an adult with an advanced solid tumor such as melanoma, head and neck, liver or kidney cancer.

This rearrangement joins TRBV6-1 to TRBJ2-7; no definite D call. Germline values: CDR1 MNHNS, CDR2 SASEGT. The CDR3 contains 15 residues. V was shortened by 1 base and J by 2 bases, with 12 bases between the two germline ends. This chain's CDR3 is CASSEGSLLTYEQYF. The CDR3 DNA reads TGTGCCAGCAGTGAAGGAAGCCTGTTGACCTACGAGCAGTACTTC.

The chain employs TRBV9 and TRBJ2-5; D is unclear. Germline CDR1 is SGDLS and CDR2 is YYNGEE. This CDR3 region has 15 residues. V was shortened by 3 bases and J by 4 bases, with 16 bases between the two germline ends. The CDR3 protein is CASSAENLPTETQYF. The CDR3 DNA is TGTGCCAGCAGCGCCGAAAACCTTCCCACAGAGACCCAGTACTTC.

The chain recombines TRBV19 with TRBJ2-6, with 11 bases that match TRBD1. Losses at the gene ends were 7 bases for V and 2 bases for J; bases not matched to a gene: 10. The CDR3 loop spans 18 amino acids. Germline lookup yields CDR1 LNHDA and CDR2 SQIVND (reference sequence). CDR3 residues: CASNTDRGRLTGANVLTF. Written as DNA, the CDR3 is TGTGCCAGTAATACGGACAGGGGGCGTCTTACTGGGGCCAACGTCCTGACTTTC. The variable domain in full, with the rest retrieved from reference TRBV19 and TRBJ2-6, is DGGITQSPKYLFRKEGQNVTLSCEQNLNHDAMYWYRQDPGQGLRLIYYSQIVNDFQKGDIAEGYSVSREKKESFPLTVTSAQKNPTAFYLCASNTDRGRLTGANVLTFGAGSRLTVL.

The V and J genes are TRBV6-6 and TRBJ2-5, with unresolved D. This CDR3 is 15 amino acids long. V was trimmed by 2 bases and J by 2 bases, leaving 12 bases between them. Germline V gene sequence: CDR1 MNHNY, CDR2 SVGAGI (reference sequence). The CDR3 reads CASSYRAGPQETQYF. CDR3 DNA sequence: TGTGCCAGCAGTTACAGGGCCGGGCCGCAAGAGACCCAGTACTTC.

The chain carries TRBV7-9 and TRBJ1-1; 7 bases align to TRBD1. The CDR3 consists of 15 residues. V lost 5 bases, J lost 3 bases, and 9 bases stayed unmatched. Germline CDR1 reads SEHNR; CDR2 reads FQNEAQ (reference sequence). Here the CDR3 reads CASSPSRDSYTEAFF. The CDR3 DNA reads TGTGCCAGCAGCCCTAGTAGGGACAGCTACACTGAAGCTTTCTTT.

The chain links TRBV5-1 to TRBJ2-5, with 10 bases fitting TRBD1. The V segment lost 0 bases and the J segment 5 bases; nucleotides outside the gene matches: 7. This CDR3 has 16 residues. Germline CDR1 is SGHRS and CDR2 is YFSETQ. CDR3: CASSLGPGQGKETQYF. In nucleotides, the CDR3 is TGCGCCAGCAGCTTGGGGCCGGGACAGGGGAAGGAGACCCAGTACTTC.

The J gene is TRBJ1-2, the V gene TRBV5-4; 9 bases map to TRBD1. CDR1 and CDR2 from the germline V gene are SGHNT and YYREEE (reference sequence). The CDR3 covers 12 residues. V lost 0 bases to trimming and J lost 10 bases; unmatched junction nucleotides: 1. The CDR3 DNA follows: TGTGCCAGCAGCTTGGGACAGGGGGACTACACCTTC. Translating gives CASSLGQGDYTF. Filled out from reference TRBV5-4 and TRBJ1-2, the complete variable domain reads ETGVTQSPTHLIKTRGQQVTLRCSSQSGHNTVSWYQQALGQGPQFIFQYYREEENGRGNFPPRFSGLQFPNYSSELNVNALELDDSALYLCASSLGQGDYTFGSGTRLTVV.

The CDR3 loop reads CASSLTGGASEETQYF. DNA of the CDR3: TGTGCCAGTAGTCTTACAGGGGGCGCGTCTGAGGAGACCCAGTACTTC. This chain uses TRBV19 with TRBJ2-5; 9 bases line up with TRBD1. V lost 5 bases, J lost 5 bases, and 12 bases stayed unmatched. In germline, CDR1 is LNHDA, CDR2 SQIVND (reference sequence). The length of the CDR3 is 16 residues.

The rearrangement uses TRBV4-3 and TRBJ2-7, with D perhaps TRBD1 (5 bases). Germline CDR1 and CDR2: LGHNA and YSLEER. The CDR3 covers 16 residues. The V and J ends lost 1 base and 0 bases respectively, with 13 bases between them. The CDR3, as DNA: TGCGCCAGCAGCCAAGGGAGAACAGGAAGCTCCTACGAGCAGTACTTC. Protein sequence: CASSQGRTGSSYEQYF.

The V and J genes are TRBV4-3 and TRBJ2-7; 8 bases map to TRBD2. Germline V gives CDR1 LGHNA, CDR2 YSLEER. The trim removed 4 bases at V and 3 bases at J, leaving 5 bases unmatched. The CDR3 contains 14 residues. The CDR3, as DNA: TGCGCCAGCAGCCCGGGACTAGGGTTCTACGAGCAGTACTTC. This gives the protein CASSPGLGFYEQYF.

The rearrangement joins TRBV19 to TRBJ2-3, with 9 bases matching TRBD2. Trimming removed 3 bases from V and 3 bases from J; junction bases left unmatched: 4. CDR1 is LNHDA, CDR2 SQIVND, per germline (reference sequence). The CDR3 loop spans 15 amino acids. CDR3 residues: CASSIGLAWTDTQYF. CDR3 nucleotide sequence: TGTGCCAGTAGTATTGGACTAGCGTGGACAGATACGCAGTATTTT.

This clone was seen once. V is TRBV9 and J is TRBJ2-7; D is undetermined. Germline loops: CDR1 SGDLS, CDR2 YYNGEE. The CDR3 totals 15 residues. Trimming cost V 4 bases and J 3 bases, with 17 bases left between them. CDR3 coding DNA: TGTGCCAGCAGCCCCGGGCCTACCTTAAACTACGAGCAGTACTTC. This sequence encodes CASSPGPTLNYEQYF.

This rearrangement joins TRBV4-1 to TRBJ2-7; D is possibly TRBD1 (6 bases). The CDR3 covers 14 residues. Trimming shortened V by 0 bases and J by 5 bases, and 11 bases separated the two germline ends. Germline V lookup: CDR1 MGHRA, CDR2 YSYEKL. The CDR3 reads CASSQENRVHEQYF. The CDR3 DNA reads TGCGCCAGCAGCCAAGAAAACAGGGTCCACGAGCAGTACTTC.

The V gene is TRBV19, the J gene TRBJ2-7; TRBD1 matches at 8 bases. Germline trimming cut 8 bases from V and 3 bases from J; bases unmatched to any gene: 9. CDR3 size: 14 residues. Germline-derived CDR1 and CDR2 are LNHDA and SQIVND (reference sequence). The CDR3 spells CASAFSGGGYEQYF. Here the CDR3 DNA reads TGTGCCAGTGCCTTCTCAGGGGGCGGCTACGAGCAGTACTTC.

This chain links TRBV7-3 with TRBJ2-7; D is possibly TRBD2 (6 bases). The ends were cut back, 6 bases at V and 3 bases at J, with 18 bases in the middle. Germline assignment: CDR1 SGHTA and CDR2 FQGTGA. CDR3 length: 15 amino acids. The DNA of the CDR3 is TGTGCCAGCAGTCCAGCGGGCGGCGGCAGCTACGAGCAGTACTTC. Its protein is CASSPAGGGSYEQYF.

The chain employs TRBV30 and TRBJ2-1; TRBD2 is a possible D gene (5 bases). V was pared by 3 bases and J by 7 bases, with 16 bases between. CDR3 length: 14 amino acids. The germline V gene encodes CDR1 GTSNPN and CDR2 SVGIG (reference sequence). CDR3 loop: CAWRAVGYGNEQFF. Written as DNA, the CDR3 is TGTGCCTGGAGAGCGGTTGGATATGGGAATGAGCAGTTCTTC.